This note documents a single T cell receptor (beta chain) sequence. The sample holds other DNA sequences that translate to the same CDR3. The CDR3 consists of 11 residues. Germline V CDR1 and CDR2: WSHSY, SAAADI. V dropped 3 bases and J dropped 7 bases, with 7 bases sitting between them. As defined, naive CD8 cells were CD45RO-negative and positively selected for CCR7, with terminally differentiated effector memory CD45RA+ cells excluded. TCRdb's copy holds only in-frame clones and misses some; the assay was immunoSEQ multiplex PCR. The table includes about 2.1 million clones, about 94% detected once. The sample originates from a study of shared clonotypes between healthy human individuals.

V is TRBV10-2 and J is TRBJ2-7, with D possibly being TRBD2 (6 bases). This receptor was obtained from a man younger than 30 in good health. Some clones in this sample may be carry-over from other donors' samples. Specimen: naive CD8+ T cells from PBMCs. CDR3 DNA sequence: TGCGCCAGCAGTGATGGGGGGGAGCAGTACTTC. It translates to CASSDGGEQYF.